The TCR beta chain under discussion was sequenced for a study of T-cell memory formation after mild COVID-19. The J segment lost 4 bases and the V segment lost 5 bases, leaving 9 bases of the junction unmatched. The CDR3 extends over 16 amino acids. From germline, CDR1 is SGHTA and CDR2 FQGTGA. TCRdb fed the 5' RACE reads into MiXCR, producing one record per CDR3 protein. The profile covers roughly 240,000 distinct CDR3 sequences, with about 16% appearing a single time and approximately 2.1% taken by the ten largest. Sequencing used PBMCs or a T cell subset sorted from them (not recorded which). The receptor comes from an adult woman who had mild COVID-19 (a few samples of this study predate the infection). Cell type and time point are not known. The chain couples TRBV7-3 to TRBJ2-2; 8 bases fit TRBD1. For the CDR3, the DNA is TGTGCCAGCAGCCCCCTCCAGGGGGCGCCCACCGGGGAGCTGTTTTTT. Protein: CASSPLQGAPTGELFF.